Each of the 8 T cell receptor beta chains below was sequenced from the same sample in a study of cytomegalovirus exposure and HLA in healthy donors. Use of 60 Vbeta and 13 Jbeta primers characterized the PCR. Some clones are missing from TCRdb's copy, which holds only in-frame ones; the method was immunoSEQ multiplex PCR. The sample lists under 250,000 clones; 75% to 80% were seen once. The sequenced sample consisted of PBMCs. Receptor source: a male donor in good health and CMV-seronegative.

This chain uses TRBV5-5 with TRBJ1-5; 10 nucleotides align to TRBD1. Looked up from germline, CDR1 is SGHKS and CDR2 is YYEKEE (reference sequence). CDR3 length: 17 amino acids. The junction had 11 bases not matched to a gene; V was cut back by 3 bases and J by 5 bases. The CDR3 protein is CASSSTGTGVWDQPQHF. CDR3 sequence (DNA): TGTGCCAGCAGCTCAACCGGGACAGGGGTGTGGGATCAGCCCCAGCATTTT.

The V call is TRBV6-1, the J call TRBJ1-6; D perhaps matches TRBD1 (6 bases). This CDR3 contains 18 residues. CDR1 is MNHNS, CDR2 SASEGT, per germline. V was trimmed by 4 bases and J by 0 bases, leaving 16 bases between them. The DNA for the CDR3 is TGTGCCAGCAGTGCCTCCGGGACACCGAACTCCTATAATTCACCCCTCCACTTT. This sequence encodes CASSASGTPNSYNSPLHF.

This clone was observed a few times. The rearrangement uses TRBV30 and TRBJ1-2; D perhaps matches TRBD1 (5 bases). V shed 3 bases and J shed 2 bases, with 16 bases lying between them. The CDR3 is made up of 15 amino acids. Germline assignment: CDR1 GTSNPN and CDR2 SVGIG (reference sequence). CDR3 protein: CAWRSTRDGNYGYTF. As DNA, the CDR3 is TGTGCCTGGAGATCCACCAGGGATGGGAACTATGGCTACACCTTC.

This sequence joins TRBV5-4 and TRBJ2-5; TRBD1 might be the D (5 bases). This CDR3 contains 13 residues. With 1 base removed from V and 4 bases from J, the gap between germline ends came to 8 bases. CDR1 is SGHNT and CDR2 is YYREEE in the germline V gene (reference sequence). CDR3 residues: CASSLQGGETQYF. CDR3 in DNA: TGTGCCAGCAGCTTGCAGGGCGGAGAGACCCAGTACTTC. The full variable domain, rest sourced from reference TRBV5-4 and TRBJ2-5, is ETGVTQSPTHLIKTRGQQVTLRCSSQSGHNTVSWYQQALGQGPQFIFQYYREEENGRGNFPPRFSGLQFPNYSSELNVNALELDDSALYLCASSLQGGETQYFGPGTRLLVL.

The rearrangement uses TRBV27 and TRBJ2-7, with TRBD1 as a possible D gene (5 bases). CDR3 length: 14 amino acids. Per the germline V gene, CDR1 is MNHEY and CDR2 is SMNVEV (reference sequence). V lost 5 bases, J lost 6 bases, and 17 bases lay in between. The CDR3 coding sequence is TGTGCCAGCAGTGGTGAAGGGGCCGCCGGCGAGCAGTACTTC. Translation gives CASSGEGAAGEQYF.

This clone was observed a handful of times. The chain uses TRBV4-1 and TRBJ1-1; D is possibly TRBD1 (6 bases). V lost 2 bases and J lost 4, with 14 bases in between. This CDR3 has 15 residues. The V gene's germline CDR1 is MGHRA and CDR2 YSYEKL. In nucleotides, the CDR3 is TGCGCCAGCAGCCAAAACAGGGCAGAGACCACTGAAGCTTTCTTT. Translation gives CASSQNRAETTEAFF.

This clone was picked up a small number of times. This chain links TRBV7-6 with TRBJ2-3, with 10 bases identical to TRBD2. Germline lookup yields CDR1 SGHVS and CDR2 FNYEAQ. After removal of 5 bases from V and 1 base from J, the junction contained 3 bases not matched to a gene. The CDR3 extends over 15 amino acids. The CDR3 region has the DNA TGTGCCAGCAGCCTCGGGACTAGCGGCACAGATACGCAGTATTTT. It is translated as CASSLGTSGTDTQYF.

The chain couples TRBV30 to TRBJ1-2; 9 nucleotides align to TRBD1. CDR3 length: 18 amino acids. Unmatched junction bases numbered 15, after V lost 0 bases and J lost 4 bases. Germline CDR1 GTSNPN, CDR2 SVGIG (reference sequence). The CDR3 nucleotides are TGTGCCTGGAGTGTAGGCGCCCGGACAGGGGTCGGGGGCTATGGCTACACCTTC. As protein: CAWSVGARTGVGGYGYTF.